The rows below give T cell receptor beta chains drawn from one sample of a study of blood T cell repertoires in COVID-19. Some clones are missing from TCRdb's copy, which holds only in-frame ones; the method was immunoSEQ multiplex PCR. Among 180,000 or so clones listed, 80% to 90% were seen once. Source material: peripheral blood. The receptors were sampled from a man aged 60 to 69 with acute or convalescent COVID-19. CDR3s leave out the opening cysteine and the closing phenylalanine or tryptophan.

j_call v_call cdr3_aa
TRBJ2-3 TRBV4-2 ASSPPRLAGPGTQY
TRBJ2-7 TRBV2 ASSGTASGEQY
TRBJ1-1 TRBV28 ASSLPGTGDTEAF
TRBJ2-1 TRBV19 ASSSWTGSSYNEQF
TRBJ2-7 TRBV10-3 AISMSYEQY
TRBJ1-2 TRBV4-1 ASSQVADIYYGYT
TRBJ1-1 TRBV3-1/TRBV3-2 ASSQVAGMNTEAF
TRBJ2-7 TRBV10-3 AISDVSTRQY
TRBJ2-1 TRBV6-4 ASSDFSGTGRDEQF
TRBJ2-3 TRBV7-8 ASSSSDRLTDTQY
TRBJ2-2 TRBV7-3 ASSLKGSGAGWFAGELF
TRBJ2-3 TRBV11-3 ASSSGLAGTDTQY
TRBJ2-4 TRBV28 ASSLSGGAGNIQY
TRBJ1-6 TRBV6-5 ASSYREVGNSPLH
TRBJ2-5 TRBV5-1 ASSRRQQETQY
TRBJ2-1 TRBV14 ASSQGGTGSYEQF
TRBJ2-1 TRBV2 ASDPGQGDNEQF
TRBJ2-2 TRBV7-2 ASSSQGQIGTGELF
TRBJ2-6 TRBV25-1 ASSVGGGVGSGANVLT
TRBJ1-6 TRBV7-9 ASSQTGDHSPLH